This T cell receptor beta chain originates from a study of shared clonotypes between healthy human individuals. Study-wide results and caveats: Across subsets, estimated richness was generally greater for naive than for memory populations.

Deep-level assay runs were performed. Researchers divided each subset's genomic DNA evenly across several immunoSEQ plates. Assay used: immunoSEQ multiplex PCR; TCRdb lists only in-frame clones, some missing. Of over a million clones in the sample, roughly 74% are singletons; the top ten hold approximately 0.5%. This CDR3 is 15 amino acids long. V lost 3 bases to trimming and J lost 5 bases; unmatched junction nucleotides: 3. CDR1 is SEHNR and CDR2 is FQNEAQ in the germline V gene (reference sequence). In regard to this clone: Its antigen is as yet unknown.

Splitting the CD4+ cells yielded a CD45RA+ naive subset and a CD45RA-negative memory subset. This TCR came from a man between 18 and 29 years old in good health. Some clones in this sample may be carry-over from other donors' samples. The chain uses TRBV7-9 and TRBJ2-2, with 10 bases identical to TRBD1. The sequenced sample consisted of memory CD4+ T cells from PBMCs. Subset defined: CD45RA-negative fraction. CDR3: CASSLGQGTTGELFF. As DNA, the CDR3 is TGTGCCAGCAGCTTGGGACAGGGGACAACCGGGGAGCTGTTTTTT.